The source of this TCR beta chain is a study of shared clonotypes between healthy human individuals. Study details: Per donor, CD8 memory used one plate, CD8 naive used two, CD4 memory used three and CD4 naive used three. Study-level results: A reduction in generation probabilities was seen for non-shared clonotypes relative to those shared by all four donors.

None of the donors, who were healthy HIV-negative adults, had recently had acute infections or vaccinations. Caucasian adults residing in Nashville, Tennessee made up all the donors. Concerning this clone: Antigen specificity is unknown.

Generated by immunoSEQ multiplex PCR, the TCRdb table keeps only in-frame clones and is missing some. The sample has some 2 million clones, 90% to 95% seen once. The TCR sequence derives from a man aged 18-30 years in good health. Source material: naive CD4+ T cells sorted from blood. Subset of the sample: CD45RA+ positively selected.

Here the CDR3 reads CASSPESGNTIYF. CDR3 in DNA: TGCGCCAGCAGCCCCGAGAGCGGAAACACCATATATTTT. The chain joins TRBV5-1 to TRBJ1-3; D unresolved. The CDR3 spans 13 residues. V lost 4 bases to trimming and J lost 4 bases, with 9 bases between them. Germline CDR1 and CDR2: SGHRS and YFSETQ. Looking up the rest from reference TRBV5-1 and TRBJ1-3 gives the full variable domain: KAGVTQTPRYLIKTRGQQVTLSCSPISGHRSVSWYQQTPGQGLQFLFEYFSETQRNKGNFPGRFSGRQFSNSRSEMNVSTLELGDSALYLCASSPESGNTIYFGEGSWLTVV.